This entry describes one T cell receptor (beta chain). Its antigen remains unknown. TCR beta cDNA libraries included unique molecular identifiers. Around 500,000 cDNA molecules were recovered from an input of roughly 0.85 to 10 million T cells. TCRdb passed the PCR reads through MiXCR, listing each CDR3 protein once. The data hold roughly 580,000 distinct CDR3 sequences, with 44% observed a single time. The data are from a study of post-analysis software for immune sequencing data. At the level of the study: The courses of disease that were included comprised relapsing-remitting, secondary progressive and progressive-relapsing multiple sclerosis. Study-wide points: Five or six TRBV segments were significantly more frequent in patients than in controls. TRBV5-6, TRBV5-1 and TRBV20-1 were among these segments. Samples from one preparation batch, clustered by F measure, grouped strongly together. Significantly lower normalized Chao1 diversity was seen in multiple sclerosis patients than in controls.

Germline CDR1 is SEHNR and CDR2 is FQNEAQ (reference sequence). The CDR3 contains 13 residues. V dropped 5 bases and J dropped 5 bases, with 12 bases sitting between them. Sequenced material: blood. The TCR originated in a girl aged 5-17 years with multiple sclerosis. The chain has TRBV7-9 and TRBJ2-5; D remains ambiguous. The CDR3 DNA is TGTGCCAGCAGCATAGACCCGTGGGAGACCCAGTACTTC. Translated: CASSIDPWETQYF.